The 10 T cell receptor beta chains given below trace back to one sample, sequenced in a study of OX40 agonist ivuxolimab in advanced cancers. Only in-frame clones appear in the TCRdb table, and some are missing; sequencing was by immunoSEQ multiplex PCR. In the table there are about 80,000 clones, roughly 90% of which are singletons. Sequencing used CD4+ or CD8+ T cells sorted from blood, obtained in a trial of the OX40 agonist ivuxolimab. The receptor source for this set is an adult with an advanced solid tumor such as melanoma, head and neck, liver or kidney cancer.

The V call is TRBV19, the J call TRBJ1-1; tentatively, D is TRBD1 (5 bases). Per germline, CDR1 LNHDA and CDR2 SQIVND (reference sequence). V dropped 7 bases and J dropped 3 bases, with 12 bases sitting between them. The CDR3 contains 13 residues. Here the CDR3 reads CASNWGTYTEAFF. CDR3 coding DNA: TGTGCCAGTAATTGGGGGACCTACACTGAAGCTTTCTTT.

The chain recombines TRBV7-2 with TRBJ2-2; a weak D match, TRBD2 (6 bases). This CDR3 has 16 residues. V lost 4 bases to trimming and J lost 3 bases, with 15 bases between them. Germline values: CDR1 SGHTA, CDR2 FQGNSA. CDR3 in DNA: TGTGCCAGCAGCTCAGGCGGGGTGGGGGACACCGGGGAGCTGTTTTTT. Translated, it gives CASSSGGVGDTGELFF. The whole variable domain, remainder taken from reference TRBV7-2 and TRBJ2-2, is GAGVSQSPSNKVTEKGKDVELRCDPISGHTALYWYRQSLGQGLEFLIYFQGNSAPDKSGLPSDRFSAERTGGSVSTLTIQRTQQEDSAVYLCASSSGGVGDTGELFFGEGSRLTVL.

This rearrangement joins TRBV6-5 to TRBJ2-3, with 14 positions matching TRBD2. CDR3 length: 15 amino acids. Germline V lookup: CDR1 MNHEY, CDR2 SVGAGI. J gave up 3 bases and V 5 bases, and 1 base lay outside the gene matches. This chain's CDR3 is CASSGLAGGTDTQYF. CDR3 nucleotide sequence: TGTGCCAGCAGTGGACTAGCGGGGGGAACAGATACGCAGTATTTT.

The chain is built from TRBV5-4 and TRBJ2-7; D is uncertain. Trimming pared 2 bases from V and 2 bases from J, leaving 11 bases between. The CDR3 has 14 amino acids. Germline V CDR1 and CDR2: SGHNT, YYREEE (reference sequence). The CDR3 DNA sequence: TGTGCCAGCAGCTTCGAACTCCAGGCCTACGAGCAGTACTTC. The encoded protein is CASSFELQAYEQYF. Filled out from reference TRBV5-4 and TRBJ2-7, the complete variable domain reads ETGVTQSPTHLIKTRGQQVTLRCSSQSGHNTVSWYQQALGQGPQFIFQYYREEENGRGNFPPRFSGLQFPNYSSELNVNALELDDSALYLCASSFELQAYEQYFGPGTRLTVT.

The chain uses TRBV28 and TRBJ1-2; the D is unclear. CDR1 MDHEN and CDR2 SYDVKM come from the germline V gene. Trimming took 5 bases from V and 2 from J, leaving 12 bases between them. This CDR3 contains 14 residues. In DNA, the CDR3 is TGTGCCAGCAGTCCCTCAGGAGCCAACTATGGCTACACCTTC. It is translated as CASSPSGANYGYTF.

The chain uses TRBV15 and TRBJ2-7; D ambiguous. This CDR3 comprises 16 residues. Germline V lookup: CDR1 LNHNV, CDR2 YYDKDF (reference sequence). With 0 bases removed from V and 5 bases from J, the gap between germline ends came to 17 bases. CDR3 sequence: CATSRDLTRSGDEQYF. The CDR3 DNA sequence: TGTGCCACCAGCAGAGATCTGACTCGATCCGGTGACGAGCAGTACTTC. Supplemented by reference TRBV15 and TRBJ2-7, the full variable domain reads DAMVIQNPRYQVTQFGKPVTLSCSQTLNHNVMYWYQQKSSQAPKLLFHYYDKDFNNEADTPDNFQSRRPNTSFCFLDIRSPGLGDTAMYLCATSRDLTRSGDEQYFGPGTRLTVT.

CDR3 residues: CASSLVIGLNEQFF. In nucleotides, the CDR3 is TGTGCCAGCAGCTTAGTTATTGGGCTCAATGAGCAGTTCTTC. The chain employs TRBV7-9 and TRBJ2-1; D ambiguous. Germline CDR1 reads SEHNR; CDR2 reads FQNEAQ (reference sequence). The CDR3 sequence is 14 residues long. The V end lost 1 base, the J end lost 6 bases, and 10 bases lay between the germline ends.

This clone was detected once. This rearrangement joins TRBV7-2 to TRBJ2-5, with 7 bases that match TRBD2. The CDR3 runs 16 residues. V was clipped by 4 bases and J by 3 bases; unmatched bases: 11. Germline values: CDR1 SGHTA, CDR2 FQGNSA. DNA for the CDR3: TGTGCCAGCAGCTGGCCTGGGGCGGGGGAAGAAGAGACCCAGTACTTC. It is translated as CASSWPGAGEEETQYF. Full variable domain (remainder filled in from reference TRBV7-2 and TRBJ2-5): GAGVSQSPSNKVTEKGKDVELRCDPISGHTALYWYRQSLGQGLEFLIYFQGNSAPDKSGLPSDRFSAERTGGSVSTLTIQRTQQEDSAVYLCASSWPGAGEEETQYFGPGTRLLVL.

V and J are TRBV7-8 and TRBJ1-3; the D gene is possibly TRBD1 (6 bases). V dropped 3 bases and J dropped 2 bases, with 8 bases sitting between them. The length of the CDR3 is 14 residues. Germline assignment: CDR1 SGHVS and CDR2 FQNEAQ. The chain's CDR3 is CASSLQGPGNTIYF. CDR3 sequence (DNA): TGTGCCAGCAGCTTGCAGGGGCCTGGAAACACCATATATTTT. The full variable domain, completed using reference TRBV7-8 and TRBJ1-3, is GAGVSQSPRYKVAKRGQDVALRCDPISGHVSLFWYQQALGQGPEFLTYFQNEAQLDKSGLPSDRFFAERPEGSVSTLKIQRTQQEDSAVYLCASSLQGPGNTIYFGEGSWLTVV.

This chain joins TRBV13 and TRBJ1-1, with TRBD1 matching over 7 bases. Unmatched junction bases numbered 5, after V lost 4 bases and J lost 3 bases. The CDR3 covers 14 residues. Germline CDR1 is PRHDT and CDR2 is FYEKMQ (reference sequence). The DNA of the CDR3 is TGTGCCAGCAGCTCAGGGGGTGAGGACACTGAAGCTTTCTTT. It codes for CASSSGGEDTEAFF.